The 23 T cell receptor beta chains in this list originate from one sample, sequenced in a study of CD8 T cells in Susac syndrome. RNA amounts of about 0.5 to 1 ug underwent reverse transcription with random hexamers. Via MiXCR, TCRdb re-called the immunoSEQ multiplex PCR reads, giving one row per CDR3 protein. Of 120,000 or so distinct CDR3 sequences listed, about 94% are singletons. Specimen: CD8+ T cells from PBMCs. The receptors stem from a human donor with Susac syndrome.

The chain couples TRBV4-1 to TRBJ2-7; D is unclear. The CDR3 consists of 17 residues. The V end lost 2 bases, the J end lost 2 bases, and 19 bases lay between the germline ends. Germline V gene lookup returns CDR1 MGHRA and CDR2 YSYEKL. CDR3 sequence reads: CASSQKLRPELTYEQYF. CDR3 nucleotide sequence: TGCGCCAGCAGCCAAAAGTTGCGGCCCGAATTAACCTACGAGCAGTACTTC.

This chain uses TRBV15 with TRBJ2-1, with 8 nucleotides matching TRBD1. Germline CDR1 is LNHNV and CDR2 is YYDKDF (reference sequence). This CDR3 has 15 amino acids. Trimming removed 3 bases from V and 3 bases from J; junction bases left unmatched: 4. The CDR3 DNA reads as TGTGCCACCAGCAGTCCTGACAGGGGCTACAATGAGCAGTTCTTC. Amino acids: CATSSPDRGYNEQFF.

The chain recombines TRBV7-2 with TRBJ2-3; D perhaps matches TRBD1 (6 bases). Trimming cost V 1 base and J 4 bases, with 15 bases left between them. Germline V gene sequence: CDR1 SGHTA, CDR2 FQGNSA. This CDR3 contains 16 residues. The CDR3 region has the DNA TGTGCCAGCAGCTTAGGGGTGGTGGCAGGGGCAGATACGCAGTATTTT. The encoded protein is CASSLGVVAGADTQYF.

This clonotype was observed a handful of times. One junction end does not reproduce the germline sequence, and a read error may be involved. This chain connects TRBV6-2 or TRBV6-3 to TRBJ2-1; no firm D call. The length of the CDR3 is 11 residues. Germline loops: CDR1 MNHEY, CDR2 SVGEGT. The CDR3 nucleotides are TGTGCCAGCAGTTCTCTTACCGAGTCGTCCTTC. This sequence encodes CASSSLTESSF.

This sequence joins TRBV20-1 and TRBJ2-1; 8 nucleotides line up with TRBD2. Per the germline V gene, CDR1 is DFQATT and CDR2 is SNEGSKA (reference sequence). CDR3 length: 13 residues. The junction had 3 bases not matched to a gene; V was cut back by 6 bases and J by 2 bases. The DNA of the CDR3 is TGCAGTGCCACTAGCGGTACCTACAATGAGCAGTTCTTC. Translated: CSATSGTYNEQFF.

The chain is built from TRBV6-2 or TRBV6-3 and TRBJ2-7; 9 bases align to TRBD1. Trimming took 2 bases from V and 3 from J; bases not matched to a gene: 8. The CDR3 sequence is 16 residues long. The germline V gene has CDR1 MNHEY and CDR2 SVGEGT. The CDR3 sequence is CASSYHRDRADYEQYF. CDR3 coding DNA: TGTGCCAGCAGTTACCACCGGGACAGGGCAGACTACGAGCAGTACTTC.

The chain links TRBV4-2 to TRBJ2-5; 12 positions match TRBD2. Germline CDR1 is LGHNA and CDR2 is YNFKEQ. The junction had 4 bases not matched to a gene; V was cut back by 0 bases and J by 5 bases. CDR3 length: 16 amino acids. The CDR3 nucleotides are TGTGCCAGCAGCCAAGATCTAGCGGGGGGGCGGGAGACCCAGTACTTC. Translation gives CASSQDLAGGRETQYF.

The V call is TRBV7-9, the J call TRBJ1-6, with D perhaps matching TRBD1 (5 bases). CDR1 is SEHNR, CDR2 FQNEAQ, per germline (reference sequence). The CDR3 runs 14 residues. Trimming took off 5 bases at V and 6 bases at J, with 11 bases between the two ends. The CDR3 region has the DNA TGTGCCAGCAGCCGCAAGGGGAGTAATTCACCCCTCCACTTT. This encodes CASSRKGSNSPLHF.

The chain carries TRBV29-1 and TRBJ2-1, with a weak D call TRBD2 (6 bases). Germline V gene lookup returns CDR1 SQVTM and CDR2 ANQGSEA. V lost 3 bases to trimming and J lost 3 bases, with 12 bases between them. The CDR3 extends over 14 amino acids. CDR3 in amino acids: CSVDGGKGYNEQFF. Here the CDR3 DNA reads TGCAGCGTTGATGGGGGGAAGGGCTACAATGAGCAGTTCTTC.

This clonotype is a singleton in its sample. CDR3 protein: CASSNRGGYEQYF. The DNA for the CDR3 is TGTGCCAGCAGCAACAGGGGAGGGTACGAGCAGTACTTC. This chain connects TRBV6-5 to TRBJ2-7, with D perhaps TRBD1 or TRBD2 (7 bases each). V lost 6 bases to trimming and J lost 4 bases, with 13 bases between them. Germline-derived CDR1 and CDR2 are MNHEY and SVGAGI. The CDR3 loop spans 13 amino acids.

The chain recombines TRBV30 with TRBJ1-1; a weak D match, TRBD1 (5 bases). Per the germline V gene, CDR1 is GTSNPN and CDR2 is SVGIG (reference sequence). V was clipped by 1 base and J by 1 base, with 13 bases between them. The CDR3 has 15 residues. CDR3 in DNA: TGTGCCTGGAGTGACCGAAGGGGAGGGAACACTGAAGCTTTCTTT. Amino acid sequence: CAWSDRRGGNTEAFF.

The CDR3 coding sequence is TGTGCCAGCAACGCCAGGGGGGACACAGATACGCAGTATTTT. It yields the protein CASNARGDTDTQYF. The chain recombines TRBV9 with TRBJ2-3, with D possibly matching TRBD1 (7 bases). The CDR3 runs 14 residues. Germline V gives CDR1 SGDLS, CDR2 YYNGEE. The germline V and J ends were trimmed by 6 bases and 2 bases, with 13 bases remaining between them.

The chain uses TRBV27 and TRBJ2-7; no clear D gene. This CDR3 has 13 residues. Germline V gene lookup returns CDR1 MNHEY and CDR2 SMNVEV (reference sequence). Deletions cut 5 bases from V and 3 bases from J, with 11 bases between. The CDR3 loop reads CASSLGPLYEQYF. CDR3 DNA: TGTGCCAGCAGTCTAGGGCCGCTCTACGAGCAGTACTTC.

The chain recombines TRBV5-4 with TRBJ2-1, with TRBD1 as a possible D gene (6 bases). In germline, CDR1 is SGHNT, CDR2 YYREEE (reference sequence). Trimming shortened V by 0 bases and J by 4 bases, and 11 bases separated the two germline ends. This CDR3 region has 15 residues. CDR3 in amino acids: CASSLDRVSYNEQFF. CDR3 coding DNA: TGTGCCAGCAGCTTGGACAGGGTCAGTTACAATGAGCAGTTCTTC.

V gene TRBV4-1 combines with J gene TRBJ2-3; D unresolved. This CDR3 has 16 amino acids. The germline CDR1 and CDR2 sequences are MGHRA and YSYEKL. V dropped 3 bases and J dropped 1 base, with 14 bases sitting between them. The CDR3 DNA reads TGCGCCAGCAGCCAGGGCCAAGGCCTTCGCACAGATACGCAGTATTTT. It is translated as CASSQGQGLRTDTQYF.

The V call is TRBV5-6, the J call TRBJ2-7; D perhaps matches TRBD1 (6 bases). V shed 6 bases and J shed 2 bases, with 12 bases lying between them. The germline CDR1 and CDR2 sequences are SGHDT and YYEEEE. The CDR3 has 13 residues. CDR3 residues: CASTLDRTYEQYF. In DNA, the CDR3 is TGTGCCAGCACCCTGGACAGAACCTACGAGCAGTACTTC.

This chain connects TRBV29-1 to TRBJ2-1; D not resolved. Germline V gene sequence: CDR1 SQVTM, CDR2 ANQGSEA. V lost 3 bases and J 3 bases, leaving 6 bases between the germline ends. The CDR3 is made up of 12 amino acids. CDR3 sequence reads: CSVESDYNEQFF. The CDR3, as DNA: TGCAGCGTTGAGTCCGACTACAATGAGCAGTTCTTC.

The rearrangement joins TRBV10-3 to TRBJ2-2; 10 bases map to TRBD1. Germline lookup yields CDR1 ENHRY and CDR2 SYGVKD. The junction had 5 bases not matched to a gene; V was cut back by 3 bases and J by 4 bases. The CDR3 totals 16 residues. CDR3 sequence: CAISEPGQGFTGELFF. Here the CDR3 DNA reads TGTGCCATCAGTGAACCGGGACAGGGGTTCACCGGGGAGCTGTTTTTT.

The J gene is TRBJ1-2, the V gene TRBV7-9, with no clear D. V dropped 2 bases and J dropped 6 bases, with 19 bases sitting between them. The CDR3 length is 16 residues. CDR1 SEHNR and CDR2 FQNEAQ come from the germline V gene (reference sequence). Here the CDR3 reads CASSLTERTFKDGYTF. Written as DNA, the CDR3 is TGTGCCAGCAGCTTAACGGAGAGGACCTTTAAGGATGGCTACACCTTC.

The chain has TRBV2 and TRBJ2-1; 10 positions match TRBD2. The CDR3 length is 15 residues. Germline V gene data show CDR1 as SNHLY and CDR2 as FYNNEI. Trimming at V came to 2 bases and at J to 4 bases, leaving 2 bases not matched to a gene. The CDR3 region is CASSEHSGGYNEQFF. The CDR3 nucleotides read TGTGCCAGCAGTGAACATAGCGGGGGGTACAATGAGCAGTTCTTC. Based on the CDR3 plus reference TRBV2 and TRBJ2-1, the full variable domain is EPEVTQTPSHQVTQMGQEVILRCVPISNHLYFYWYRQILGQKVEFLVSFYNNEISEKSEIFDDQFSVERPDGSNFTLKIRSTKLEDSAMYFCASSEHSGGYNEQFFGPGTRLTVL.

The CDR3 is CASSGLGTGELFF. The CDR3 bases are TGTGCCAGCAGCGGGCTGGGCACCGGGGAGCTGTTTTTT. The genes are TRBV9 and TRBJ2-2; D uncertain. Germline V gene data show CDR1 as SGDLS and CDR2 as YYNGEE. V lost 3 bases to trimming and J lost 4 bases, with 7 bases between them. The CDR3 spans 13 residues.

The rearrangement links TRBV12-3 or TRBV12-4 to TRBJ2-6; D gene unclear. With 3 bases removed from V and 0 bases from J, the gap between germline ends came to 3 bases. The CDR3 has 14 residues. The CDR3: CASSFLSGANVLTF. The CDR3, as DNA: TGTGCCAGCAGTTTCCTCTCTGGGGCCAACGTCCTGACTTTC.

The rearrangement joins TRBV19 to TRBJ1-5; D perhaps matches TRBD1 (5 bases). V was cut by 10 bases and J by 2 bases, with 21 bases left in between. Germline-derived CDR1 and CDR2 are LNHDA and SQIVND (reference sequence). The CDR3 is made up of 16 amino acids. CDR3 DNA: TGTGCCACCGACAGCGGGGTCAGGATAGGCAATCAGCCCCAGCATTTT. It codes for CATDSGVRIGNQPQHF.